This T cell receptor (beta chain) came from a study of CD8+CD57+ T cells in acquired aplastic anemia. As concerns this clonotype: What it recognizes is unknown.

Whole-study findings and limits: Patients and controls were found to share roughly 31 CD8+ CDR3 sequences.

For CDR3 and TCR beta VDJ profiling, genomic DNA was the template used. TCRdb reanalysed the reads using MiXCR and keeps one entry per CDR3 protein. The table has about 180,000 distinct CDR3 sequences, approximately 49% seen once; the top ten hold under 3%. The germline V gene has CDR1 SQVTM and CDR2 ANQGSEA. The CDR3 covers 16 residues. J is TRBJ1-5 and V is TRBV29-1, with 10 positions matching TRBD1. The sample consisted of sorted CD4+, CD8+, or CD8+CD57+ T cells (not recorded which) from PBMCs. The receptor was derived from a human donor in good health. CDR3 region: CTPGDRGIFEDQPQHF. CDR3 nucleotide sequence: TGCACCCCCGGGGACAGGGGTATATTTGAAGATCAGCCCCAGCATTTT.